Each of the 26 T cell receptor beta chains below was sequenced from the same sample in a study of T cell repertoires in cytomegalovirus infection. TCRdb fed the reads into MiXCR, producing one record per CDR3 protein. The repertoire has over 150,000 distinct CDR3 sequences, around 14% of them found once; the top ten carry around 27%. The source material was PBMCs. The receptor source for this set is a human donor in good health (CMV status not recorded). Some clones in this sample may be carry-over from other donors' samples.

V gene TRBV29-1 combines with J gene TRBJ2-7; D ambiguous. V was shortened by 4 bases and J by 3 bases, with 10 bases between the two germline ends. CDR3 length: 12 amino acids. Per germline, CDR1 SQVTM and CDR2 ANQGSEA. The CDR3 DNA is TGCAGCGTTGCGGACGCCTTCTACGAGCAGTACTTC. Amino acids: CSVADAFYEQYF.

At least ten counts were recorded for this clonotype. The chain couples TRBV4-2 to TRBJ2-5; possibly TRBD2 for D (5 bases). Between the trimmed V and J ends, which lost 0 bases and 1 base, there was a span of 18 bases. This CDR3 comprises 18 residues. From germline, CDR1 is LGHNA and CDR2 YNFKEQ. The chain's CDR3 is CASSQDPPGKGAQETQYF. DNA for the CDR3: TGTGCCAGCAGCCAAGATCCCCCCGGTAAGGGAGCCCAAGAGACCCAGTACTTC.

This clonotype was recorded many times. The germline gene is not matched at one end of the junction; a read error may be the cause. The chain is built from TRBV7-2 and TRBJ2-5; 9 bases line up with TRBD1. The CDR3 spans 11 residues. CDR1 and CDR2 (germline): SGHTA, FQGNSA. CDR3 protein: CASSCPGTGPF. CDR3 in DNA: TGTGCCAGCAGCTGCCCCGGGACAGGGCCCTTC.

This clonotype was seen more than once but under ten times. J is TRBJ2-2 and V is TRBV28; D is possibly TRBD2 (6 bases). Trimming stripped 3 bases from V and 7 bases from J, with 12 bases between. CDR1 and CDR2 (germline): MDHEN, SYDVKM. There are 14 residues in the CDR3. The CDR3 spells CASSFRGFVGELFF. Here the CDR3 DNA reads TGTGCCAGCAGTTTCCGGGGGTTTGTCGGGGAGCTGTTTTTT.

This clonotype was seen a few times. The chain has TRBV20-1 and TRBJ2-7, with 13 positions matching TRBD2. V dropped 6 bases and J dropped 6; count of bases not matched to a gene: 5. This CDR3 has 13 residues. CDR1 and CDR2 from the germline V gene are DFQATT and SNEGSKA (reference sequence). The CDR3 DNA reads as TGCAGTGCCCGACTAGCGGGGGGTCTCGAGCAGTACTTC. This gives the protein CSARLAGGLEQYF.

Ten or more counts support this clonotype. This rearrangement joins TRBV12-3 or TRBV12-4 to TRBJ1-1, with a weak D call TRBD1 (5 bases). This CDR3 contains 13 residues. V was pared by 3 bases and J by 6 bases, with 11 bases between. The CDR3 nucleotides read TGTGCCAGCAGTTTTGGGGGGATGGCTGAAGCTTTCTTT. Amino acids: CASSFGGMAEAFF.

Comments on this clonotype: One junction end does not reproduce the germline sequence, and a read error may be involved. The V call is TRBV20-1, the J call TRBJ2-1; a possible D gene is TRBD2 (6 bases). Germline V gene lookup returns CDR1 DFQATT and CDR2 SNEGSKA (reference sequence). The CDR3 length is 18 residues. The DNA for the CDR3 is TGCAGTGCTAGAGATCCGTTCACCGTAGCGGACTCCTACAATGAGGAGTTCTTC. Amino acids: CSARDPFTVADSYNEEFF.

This clonotype was found a few times. The gene calls are TRBV5-1 and TRBJ1-1, with D possibly being TRBD1 (5 bases). Germline-derived CDR1 and CDR2 are SGHRS and YFSETQ. CDR3 length: 15 amino acids. Trimming pared 4 bases from V and 7 bases from J, leaving 20 bases between. The DNA for the CDR3 is TGCGCCAGCAGCAATGGACTGCGGGGACGGGTTGAAGCTTTCTTT. Its translation: CASSNGLRGRVEAFF.

In its sample, this clonotype was seen a few times. This chain connects TRBV11-2 to TRBJ2-7; D gene ambiguous. CDR3 length equals 11 residues. V lost 5 bases and J 7 bases, leaving 9 bases between the germline ends. Looked up from germline, CDR1 is SGHAT and CDR2 is FQNNGV. Here the CDR3 DNA reads TGTGCCAGCAGCCCCTTCTGGGAGCAGTACTTC. The encoded protein is CASSPFWEQYF.

The V call is TRBV7-3, the J call TRBJ1-1; a possible D gene is TRBD1 (5 bases). This CDR3 region has 15 residues. The V end was cut by 0 bases, the J end by 1 base, with 9 bases between. Germline V gene data show CDR1 as SGHTA and CDR2 as FQGTGA. The CDR3 is CASSLTVGQNTEAFF. The CDR3 DNA reads TGTGCCAGCAGCTTAACGGTGGGGCAGAACACTGAAGCTTTCTTT.

The J gene is TRBJ2-5, the V gene TRBV7-3, with D perhaps TRBD2 (6 bases). CDR3 length: 16 amino acids. Trimming took off 8 bases at V and 0 bases at J, with 19 bases between the two ends. The germline V gene has CDR1 SGHTA and CDR2 FQGTGA. The CDR3 loop is CASLSTGRGYQETQYF. The DNA of the CDR3 is TGTGCCAGCCTCTCAACCGGCCGGGGGTACCAAGAGACCCAGTACTTC.

The chain uses TRBV30 and TRBJ2-7; TRBD1 matches 8 bases. The CDR3 is 14 residues long. CDR1 is GTSNPN, CDR2 SVGIG, per germline (reference sequence). V lost 2 bases to trimming and J lost 2 bases; unmatched junction nucleotides: 5. CDR3: CAWSSGTGPYEQYF. The CDR3 DNA is TGTGCCTGGAGTTCCGGGACAGGCCCCTACGAGCAGTACTTC.

This chain joins TRBV28 and TRBJ2-3; TRBD1 aligns across 7 bases. Germline CDR1 reads MDHEN; CDR2 reads SYDVKM. The V segment lost 2 bases and the J segment 3 bases; nucleotides outside the gene matches: 2. The length of the CDR3 is 14 residues. This CDR3 is CASSLPRGTDTQYF. CDR3 DNA sequence: TGTGCCAGCAGTTTACCCAGGGGGACAGATACGCAGTATTTT.

The sample holds many counts of this clonotype. In DNA, the CDR3 is TGTGCCAGCAGCTTTCTCCGGGACAGGGGCTACGAGCAGTACTTC. As protein: CASSFLRDRGYEQYF. The chain links TRBV7-2 to TRBJ2-7, with 10 nucleotides matching TRBD1. Germline assignment: CDR1 SGHTA and CDR2 FQGNSA. With V trimmed by 3 bases and J by 3 bases, 5 bases remained unmatched. This CDR3 is 15 amino acids long.

This clonotype came up many times. This sequence joins TRBV20-1 and TRBJ1-1; TRBD1 aligns across 7 bases. V lost 0 bases, J lost 5 bases, and 6 bases stayed unmatched. CDR1 is DFQATT, CDR2 SNEGSKA, per germline (reference sequence). The CDR3 covers 14 residues. CDR3 nucleotides: TGCAGTGCTAGAGAGGGGCAGGGGGGTACTGAAGCTTTCTTT. Translation: CSAREGQGGTEAFF.

This clonotype has ten or more counts. The chain carries TRBV7-2 and TRBJ1-6; TRBD1 aligns across 7 bases. V lost 2 bases, J lost 7 bases, and 8 bases stayed unmatched. This CDR3 region has 16 residues. The V gene's germline CDR1 is SGHTA and CDR2 FQGNSA. The CDR3 loop is CASSLTQGVLNSPLHF. CDR3 DNA: TGTGCCAGCAGCTTAACTCAGGGGGTCTTGAATTCACCCCTCCACTTT.

This clonotype showed up many times. J is TRBJ2-5 and V is TRBV7-9, with TRBD1 matching 9 bases. Trimming took 5 bases from V and 5 from J; bases not matched to a gene: 9. Looked up from germline, CDR1 is SEHNR and CDR2 is FQNEAQ (reference sequence). The CDR3 contains 15 residues. CDR3 bases: TGTGCCAGCAGCCCGCCGGACAGGGGTGCGGAGACCCAGTACTTC. The encoded protein is CASSPPDRGAETQYF. The full variable domain, with the rest looked up from reference TRBV7-9 and TRBJ2-5, is DTGVSQNPRHKITKRGQNVTFRCDPISEHNRLYWYRQTLGQGPEFLTYFQNEAQLEKSRLLSDRFSAERPKGSFSTLEIQRTEQGDSAMYLCASSPPDRGAETQYFGPGTRLLVL.

Many counts were recorded for this clonotype. This sequence joins TRBV7-2 and TRBJ2-5, with D maybe TRBD2 (7 bases). Germline V gene lookup returns CDR1 SGHTA and CDR2 FQGNSA. The germline V and J ends were trimmed by 1 base and 4 bases, with 13 bases remaining between them. This CDR3 spans 15 amino acids. The chain's CDR3 is CASSLVGGAPETQYF. The CDR3 coding sequence is TGTGCCAGCAGCTTAGTGGGGGGGGCACCAGAGACCCAGTACTTC.

This clonotype came up many times. The chain uses TRBV11-3 and TRBJ2-3, with 7 bases lining up with TRBD2. Germline lookup yields CDR1 SGHNT and CDR2 YENEEA. The CDR3 spans 14 residues. J gave up 10 bases and V 4 bases, and 11 bases lay outside the gene matches. CDR3: CASSSTSSVWPQYF. For the CDR3, the DNA is TGTGCCAGCAGCTCGACTAGCTCCGTGTGGCCGCAGTATTTT.

This clonotype was seen many times. J is TRBJ2-2 and V is TRBV7-3; no firm D call. Trimming pared 0 bases from V and 0 bases from J, leaving 11 bases between. CDR1 and CDR2 (germline): SGHTA, FQGTGA. The CDR3 consists of 17 residues. This CDR3 reads CASSLTGDIANTGELFF. The CDR3 region has the DNA TGTGCCAGCAGCTTAACGGGTGACATAGCGAACACCGGGGAGCTGTTTTTT.

This clonotype was counted ten times or more. The chain recombines TRBV7-2 with TRBJ2-5; TRBD1 is a possible D gene (6 bases). The CDR3 consists of 16 residues. V lost 5 bases and J lost 9, with 25 bases in between. Germline-derived CDR1 and CDR2 are SGHTA and FQGNSA. The CDR3 loop reads CASSPLEGMRQGSQYF. The CDR3 coding sequence is TGTGCCAGCAGCCCTCTCGAGGGAATGAGGCAGGGGTCCCAGTACTTC.

This clonotype was recorded many times. This chain links TRBV7-9 with TRBJ1-2; 8 nucleotides line up with TRBD1. The junction had 9 bases not matched to a gene; V was cut back by 6 bases and J by 0 bases. This CDR3 comprises 16 residues. Germline V lookup: CDR1 SEHNR, CDR2 FQNEAQ (reference sequence). The chain's CDR3 is CASRGGQGGANYGYTF. Here the CDR3 DNA reads TGTGCCAGCAGAGGCGGACAGGGAGGGGCTAACTATGGCTACACCTTC.

This clonotype was found many times. V usage is TRBV28 and J usage is TRBJ2-7; TRBD1 aligns across 8 bases. Germline V gene sequence: CDR1 MDHEN, CDR2 SYDVKM. The J segment lost 0 bases and the V segment lost 4 bases, leaving 5 bases of the junction unmatched. The CDR3 has 15 amino acids. CDR3 DNA sequence: TGTGCCAGCAGTTCGGGACAGGTTCGCTCCTACGAGCAGTACTTC. Translation gives CASSSGQVRSYEQYF.

This clonotype came up a few times. V is TRBV28 and J is TRBJ2-7; 10 bases map to TRBD2. V shed 2 bases and J 3 bases; nucleotides not matched to a gene: 1. The CDR3 extends over 14 amino acids. The germline gives CDR1 MDHEN, CDR2 SYDVKM. CDR3 residues: CASSLLAGDYEQYF. CDR3 in DNA: TGTGCCAGCAGTTTACTAGCGGGAGACTACGAGCAGTACTTC.

The V and J genes are TRBV20-1 and TRBJ2-1; 11 nucleotides align to TRBD2. This CDR3 is 15 amino acids long. Germline CDR1 and CDR2: DFQATT and SNEGSKA (reference sequence). Trimming cost V 6 bases and J 6 bases; bases outside gene matches: 10. The CDR3 loop is CSARLAGIFSNEQFF. CDR3 DNA sequence: TGCAGTGCAAGACTAGCGGGGATATTTTCCAATGAGCAGTTCTTC.

The chain combines TRBV19 with TRBJ2-2; TRBD1 is a possible D gene (6 bases). V was cut by 5 bases and J by 1 base, with 11 bases left in between. The length of the CDR3 is 15 residues. Germline CDR1 reads LNHDA; CDR2 reads SQIVND (reference sequence). CDR3 region: CASSRRDMNTGELFF. CDR3 bases: TGTGCCAGTAGTCGCCGGGACATGAACACCGGGGAGCTGTTTTTT.